The 11 T cell receptor beta chains below come from one sample, sequenced in a study of blood T cell repertoires in COVID-19. This table comes from immunoSEQ multiplex PCR, and its TCRdb copy is limited to in-frame clones, with some not included. The sample carries about 220,000 clones, around 88% recorded once. Sequencing was carried out using PBMCs or T cells enriched from blood (not recorded which). These TCRs come from a woman in her forties or fifties with acute COVID-19.

The rearrangement joins TRBV7-2 to TRBJ2-3; 7 bases align to TRBD2. Germline V gene data show CDR1 as SGHTA and CDR2 as FQGNSA. This CDR3 comprises 15 residues. Trimming at V came to 3 bases and at J to 2 bases, leaving 5 bases not matched to a gene. The CDR3, as DNA: TGTGCCAGCAGCTTTCGACTAGCAGCCACAGATACGCAGTATTTT. It is translated as CASSFRLAATDTQYF. The entire variable domain, with the rest obtained from reference TRBV7-2 and TRBJ2-3, is as follows: GAGVSQSPSNKVTEKGKDVELRCDPISGHTALYWYRQSLGQGLEFLIYFQGNSAPDKSGLPSDRFSAERTGGSVSTLTIQRTQQEDSAVYLCASSFRLAATDTQYFGPGTRLTVL.

The rearrangement uses TRBV6-5 and TRBJ1-2, with D uncertain. Germline CDR1 reads MNHEY; CDR2 reads SVGAGI. V dropped 3 bases and J dropped 8 bases, with 13 bases sitting between them. The CDR3 runs 13 residues. The CDR3 DNA reads as TGTGCCAGCAGTTATTTTTCAGAGGGAGGCTACACCTTC. Protein: CASSYFSEGGYTF.

The table lists this clone with a few counts. The chain combines TRBV5-1 with TRBJ2-7, with 8 bases lining up with TRBD1. V gave up 0 bases and J gave up 3 bases; unmatched junction bases: 5. This CDR3 has 15 amino acids. The germline V gene encodes CDR1 SGHRS and CDR2 YFSETQ. Here the CDR3 DNA reads TGCGCCAGCAGCTTGGATCCAGGGGGCTTCTACGAGCAGTACTTC. Protein product: CASSLDPGGFYEQYF.

This chain's CDR3 is CASRGPDRGWEEKLFF. The CDR3 coding sequence is TGTGCCAGCCGAGGCCCCGACAGGGGTTGGGAGGAAAAACTGTTTTTT. J is TRBJ1-4 and V is TRBV13, with 8 bases that match TRBD1. This CDR3 contains 16 residues. The trim removed 8 bases at V and 8 bases at J, leaving 16 bases unmatched. Germline CDR1 reads PRHDT; CDR2 reads FYEKMQ (reference sequence). The variable domain in full, with the rest retrieved from reference TRBV13 and TRBJ1-4, is AAGVIQSPRHLIKEKRETATLKCYPIPRHDTVYWYQQGPGQDPQFLISFYEKMQSDKGSIPDRFSAQQFSDYHSELNMSSLELGDSALYFCASRGPDRGWEEKLFFGSGTQLSVL.

The CDR3 sequence is CASSQEGLAAAKNIQYF. The CDR3 nucleotides are TGCGCCAGCAGCCAAGAGGGTCTAGCGGCTGCCAAAAACATTCAGTACTTC. The chain has TRBV4-1 and TRBJ2-4; 7 bases fit TRBD2. The germline V gene has CDR1 MGHRA and CDR2 YSYEKL. The CDR3 covers 17 residues. Trimming removed 0 bases from V and 1 base from J; junction bases left unmatched: 6.

The rearrangement uses TRBV18 and TRBJ2-7, with TRBD2 identical over 11 bases. V lost 5 bases, J lost 0 bases, and 3 bases stayed unmatched. The CDR3 length is 15 residues. Germline V lookup: CDR1 KGHSH, CDR2 LQKENI. The chain's CDR3 is CASSVTSGVSYEQYF. CDR3 DNA sequence: TGTGCCAGCTCAGTGACTAGCGGGGTCTCCTACGAGCAGTACTTC.

The gene calls are TRBV4-3 and TRBJ2-7; tentatively, D is TRBD1 (6 bases). The CDR3 runs 16 residues. Germline loops: CDR1 LGHNA, CDR2 YSLEER. V dropped 0 bases and J dropped 3 bases, with 15 bases sitting between them. CDR3 DNA: TGCGCCAGCAGCCAAGATTCACGGCAGGGGAACTACGAGCAGTACTTC. This encodes CASSQDSRQGNYEQYF.

The genes are TRBV28 and TRBJ1-4; D gene uncertain. V dropped 3 bases and J dropped 0 bases, with 5 bases sitting between them. Germline assignment: CDR1 MDHEN and CDR2 SYDVKM. This CDR3 has 14 residues. CDR3 nucleotide sequence: TGTGCCAGCAGTTTCCGCGCAACTAATGAAAAACTGTTTTTT. Residues: CASSFRATNEKLFF. The whole variable domain, remainder taken from reference TRBV28 and TRBJ1-4, is DVKVTQSSRYLVKRTGEKVFLECVQDMDHENMFWYRQDPGLGLRLIYFSYDVKMKEKGDIPEGYSVSREKKERFSLILESASTNQTSMYLCASSFRATNEKLFFGSGTQLSVL.

This clone was counted a single time. The V call is TRBV27, the J call TRBJ2-1; unclear D gene. Per the germline V gene, CDR1 is MNHEY and CDR2 is SMNVEV (reference sequence). This CDR3 is built from 14 residues. The germline V and J ends were trimmed by 0 bases and 3 bases, with 6 bases remaining between them. The CDR3 coding sequence is TGTGCCAGCAGTTTATCGGCAGGCTACAATGAGCAGTTCTTC. Encoded protein: CASSLSAGYNEQFF.

The genes are TRBV27 and TRBJ2-7; tentatively, D is TRBD1 (6 bases). The germline CDR1 and CDR2 sequences are MNHEY and SMNVEV (reference sequence). Trimming took 8 bases from V and 0 from J, leaving 11 bases between them. The CDR3 is 13 residues long. CDR3 loop: CASRGQSSYEQYF. As DNA, the CDR3 is TGTGCCAGCCGAGGACAGAGCTCCTACGAGCAGTACTTC.

The chain joins TRBV6-5 to TRBJ1-1; D remains unclear. Germline CDR1 is MNHEY and CDR2 is SVGAGI. V was pared by 4 bases and J by 5 bases, with 17 bases between. This CDR3 is built from 15 residues. This CDR3 reads CASSSPRRKRTEAFF. The CDR3 nucleotides read TGTGCCAGCAGTTCCCCCCGGAGGAAGAGGACTGAAGCTTTCTTT.